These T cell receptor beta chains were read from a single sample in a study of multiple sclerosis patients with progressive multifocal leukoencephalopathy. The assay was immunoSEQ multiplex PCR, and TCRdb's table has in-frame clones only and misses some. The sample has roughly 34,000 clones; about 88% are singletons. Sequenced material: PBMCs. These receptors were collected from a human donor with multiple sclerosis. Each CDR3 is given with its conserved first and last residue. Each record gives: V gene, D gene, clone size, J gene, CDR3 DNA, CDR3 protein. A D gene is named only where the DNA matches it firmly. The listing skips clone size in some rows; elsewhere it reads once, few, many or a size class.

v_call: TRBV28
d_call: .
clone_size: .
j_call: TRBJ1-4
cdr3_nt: TGTGCCAGCAGTTTAAAAGGGGGTGGTGAAAAACTGTTTTTT
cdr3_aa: CASSLKGGGEKLFF

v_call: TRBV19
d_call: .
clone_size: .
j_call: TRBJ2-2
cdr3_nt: TGTGCCAGTAGTCTAGGGCCAGCCCGAGGGGCCGGGGAGCTGTTTTTT
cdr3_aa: CASSLGPARGAGELFF

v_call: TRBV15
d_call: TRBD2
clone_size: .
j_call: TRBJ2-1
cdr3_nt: TGTGCCACCAGCGGGGGGTGGCGGGAGGGCCTCGATGAGCAGTTCTTC
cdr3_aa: CATSGGWREGLDEQFF

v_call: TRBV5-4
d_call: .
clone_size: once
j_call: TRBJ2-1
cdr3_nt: TGTGCCAGCAGCTTGGCGGACAGCCTCTACAATGAGCAGTTCTTC
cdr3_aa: CASSLADSLYNEQFF

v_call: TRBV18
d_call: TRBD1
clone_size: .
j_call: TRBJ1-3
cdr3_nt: TGTGCCAGCTCACCCCTAGGGGGCTACTCTGGAAACACCATATATTTT
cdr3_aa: CASSPLGGYSGNTIYF

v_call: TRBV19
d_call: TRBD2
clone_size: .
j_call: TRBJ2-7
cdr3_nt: TGTGCCAGTAGTATAGATCGCCTAGCGGGTCCCTACGAGCAGTACTTC
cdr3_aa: CASSIDRLAGPYEQYF

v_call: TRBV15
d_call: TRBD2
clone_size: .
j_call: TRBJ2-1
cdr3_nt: TGTGCCACCAGCAGAGGCGCCTCCGGGACTAGCGGGAGAGTATCCCACAATGAGCAGTTCTTC
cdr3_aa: CATSRGASGTSGRVSHNEQFF

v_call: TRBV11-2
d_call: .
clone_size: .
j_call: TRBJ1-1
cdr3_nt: TGTGCCAGCAGCGCCTCCCCGGGGGAGGGGCGAACGGCTGAAGCTTTCTTT
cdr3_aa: CASSASPGEGRTAEAFF

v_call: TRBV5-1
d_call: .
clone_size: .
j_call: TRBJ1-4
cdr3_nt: TGCGCCAGCAGCTTGGCGAGGAATAATGAAAAACTGTTTTTT
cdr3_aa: CASSLARNNEKLFF

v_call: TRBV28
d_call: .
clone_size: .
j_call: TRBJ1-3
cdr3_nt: TGTGCCAGCAACACCCCAGGCCCCGTCTCTGGAAACACCATATATTTT
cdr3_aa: CASNTPGPVSGNTIYF

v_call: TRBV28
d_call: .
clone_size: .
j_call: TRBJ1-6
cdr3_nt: TGTGCCAGCTGGATCGGGAGGCATTCACCCCTCCACTTT
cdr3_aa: CASWIGRHSPLHF

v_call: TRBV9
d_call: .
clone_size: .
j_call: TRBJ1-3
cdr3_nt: TGTGCCAGCAGCGTAGGGCTCTCTGGAAACACCATATATTTT
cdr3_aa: CASSVGLSGNTIYF

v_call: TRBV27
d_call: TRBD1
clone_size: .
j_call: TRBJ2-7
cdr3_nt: TGTGCCAGCAGTTCTACAGGGGGGATACGATACGAGCAGTACTTC
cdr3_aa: CASSSTGGIRYEQYF

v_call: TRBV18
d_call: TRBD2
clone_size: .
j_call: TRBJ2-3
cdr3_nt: TGTGCCAGCTCACAACTGGGACTAGCGGGGCACACAGATACGCAGTATTTT
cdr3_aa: CASSQLGLAGHTDTQYF

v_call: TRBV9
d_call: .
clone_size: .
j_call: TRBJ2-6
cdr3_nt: TGTGCCAGCAGCGTATTAAGCGGCCCCTCTGGGGCCAACGTCCTGACTTTC
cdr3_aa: CASSVLSGPSGANVLTF

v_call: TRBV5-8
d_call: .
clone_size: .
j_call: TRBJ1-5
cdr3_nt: TGTGCCAGCAGCTTTAGGAACAGCGACAGTGGGAAGCCCCAGCATTTT
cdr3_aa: CASSFRNSDSGKPQHF

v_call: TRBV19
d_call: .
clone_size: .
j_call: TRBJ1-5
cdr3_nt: TGTGCCAGTAGTATGAACCAGGGAATTGGAGATCAGCCCCAGCATTTT
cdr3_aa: CASSMNQGIGDQPQHF

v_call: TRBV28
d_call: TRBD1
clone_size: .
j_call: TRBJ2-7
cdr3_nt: TGTGCCAGCAGTACGGACAGGGGGCCCTCCTACGAGCAGTACTTC
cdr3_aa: CASSTDRGPSYEQYF

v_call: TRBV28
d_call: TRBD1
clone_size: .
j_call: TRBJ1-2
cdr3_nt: TGTGCCAGCAGTTTCGTGAGGACAGGGGGCTCGTTTCGAGGCTACACCTTC
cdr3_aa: CASSFVRTGGSFRGYTF

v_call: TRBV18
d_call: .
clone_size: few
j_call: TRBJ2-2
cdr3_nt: TGTGCCAGCTCACCCGTCGCTGCGAACACCGGGGAGCTGTTTTTT
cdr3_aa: CASSPVAANTGELFF

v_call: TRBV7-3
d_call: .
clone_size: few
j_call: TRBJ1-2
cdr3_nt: TGTGCCAGCAGCCCTCTAGGTGGAAACTATGGCTACACCTTC
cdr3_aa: CASSPLGGNYGYTF

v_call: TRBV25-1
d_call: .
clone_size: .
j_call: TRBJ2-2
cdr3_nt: TGTGCCAGCAGTGACGGGACAAGGGCAACCGGGGAGCTGTTTTTT
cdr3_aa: CASSDGTRATGELFF

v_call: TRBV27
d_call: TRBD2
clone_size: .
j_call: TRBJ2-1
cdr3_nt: TGTGCCAGCACCCATAGCGGGGACCCTTACAATGAGCAGTTCTTC
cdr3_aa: CASTHSGDPYNEQFF

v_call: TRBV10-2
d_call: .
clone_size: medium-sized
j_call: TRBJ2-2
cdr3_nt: TGCGCCAGCAACCAGGAGGCGAACACCGGGGAGCTGTTTTTT
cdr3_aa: CASNQEANTGELFF

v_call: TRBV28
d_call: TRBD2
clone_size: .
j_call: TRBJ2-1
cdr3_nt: TGTGCCAGCAGTTTGTTGATAGCGGGAGCCAATGAGCAGTTCTTC
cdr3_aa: CASSLLIAGANEQFF

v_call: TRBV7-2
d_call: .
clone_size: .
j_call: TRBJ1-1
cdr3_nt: TGTGCCAGCAGCTTGGTTATAAGGGCCCAAGCTTTCTTT
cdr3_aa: CASSLVIRAQAFF

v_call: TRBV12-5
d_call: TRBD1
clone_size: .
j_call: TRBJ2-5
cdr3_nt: TGTGCTAGTGGTTACCGGGACAGGGGGCTAGGTAAAGAGACCCAGTACTTC
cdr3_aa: CASGYRDRGLGKETQYF

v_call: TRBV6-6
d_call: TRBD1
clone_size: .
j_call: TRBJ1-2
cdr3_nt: TGTGCCAGCAACCCCCGACAGGGGGATGGCTACACCTTC
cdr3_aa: CASNPRQGDGYTF

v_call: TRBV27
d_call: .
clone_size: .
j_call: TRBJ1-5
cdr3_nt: TGTGCCAGCCCCTTGGCGGTAAGGCCTTTAAGCAATCAGCCCCAGCATTTT
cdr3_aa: CASPLAVRPLSNQPQHF

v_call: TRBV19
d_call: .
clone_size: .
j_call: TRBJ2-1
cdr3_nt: TGTGCCAGTAGTATGGGTCTAAGGGAGCAGTTCTTC
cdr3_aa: CASSMGLREQFF

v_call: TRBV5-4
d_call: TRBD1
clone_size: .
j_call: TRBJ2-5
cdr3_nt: TGTGCCAGCAGCTTGGCCGGACAGGGTCGCGAGACCCAGTACTTC
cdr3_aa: CASSLAGQGRETQYF